A single sample gave rise to the 8 T cell receptor beta chains below, sequenced in a study of beta chain features in type 1 diabetes (dated by TCRdb to 2017 to 2018). The library was made by the immunoSEQ multiplex PCR assay. The entire isolated RNA was reverse transcribed using the High Capacity cDNA Reverse Transcription Kit, and thus expressed TCRB transcripts were sequenced. The source is immuneACCESS, and TCRdb retained only in-frame sequences with V and J called. Part of the clones is not carried over; for the studies checked, unresolved V genes explain less than half of this, and the remainder is unexplained. A total of 120,000 or so clones appear in this sample, 17% of them only once. The ten largest clones add up to 2.6% of the sample. For these receptors, no antigen is known. Overall results and qualifications from the work: In all four CD4+ subsets, TCRB CDR3 length was moderately but significantly shorter in type 1 diabetes patients.

Specimen: central memory CD4+ T cells from blood. The receptors derive from a man aged 18 to 29 with type 1 diabetes.

This clone occurred a few times. The DNA for the CDR3 is TGTGCCAGCAGCTTAGGGGACAGGCCAACTAATGAAAAACTGTTTTTT. It encodes CASSLGDRPTNEKLFF. The chain is built from TRBV7-2 and TRBJ1-4; TRBD1 matches at 8 bases. This CDR3 comprises 16 residues. The V gene end was trimmed by 1 base and the J gene end by 0 bases; junction bases not matched to a gene: 1. Germline-derived CDR1 and CDR2 are SGHTA and FQGNSA.

The CDR3 region has the DNA TGTGCCAGTAGTATTGGGTTTCAAGAGACCCAGTACTTC. It encodes CASSIGFQETQYF. The V gene is TRBV19, the J gene TRBJ2-5; D gene uncertain. The CDR3 is 13 amino acids. The V and J ends lost 3 bases and 2 bases respectively, with 7 bases between them. Per the germline V gene, CDR1 is LNHDA and CDR2 is SQIVND (reference sequence).

This clone has more than one count but fewer than ten. The chain joins TRBV11-2 to TRBJ2-5; 7 nucleotides align to TRBD2. V gave up 3 bases and J gave up 4 bases; unmatched junction bases: 8. This CDR3 is 15 amino acids long. Germline assignment: CDR1 SGHAT and CDR2 FQNNGV. This chain's CDR3 is CASSFYGSGPETQYF. The DNA for the CDR3 is TGTGCCAGCAGCTTTTATGGTAGCGGGCCAGAGACCCAGTACTTC. Combining the CDR3 with reference TRBV11-2 and TRBJ2-5 gives the whole variable domain EAGVAQSPRYKIIEKRQSVAFWCNPISGHATLYWYQQILGQGPKLLIQFQNNGVVDDSQLPKDRFSAERLKGVDSTLKIQPAKLEDSAVYLCASSFYGSGPETQYFGPGTRLLVL.

A remark on this clone: At one of its ends the junction is not consistent with the germline gene, which may arise from a read error. V gene TRBV6-1 combines with J gene TRBJ2-2; D not certain. This CDR3 spans 12 amino acids. CDR1 is MNHNS, CDR2 SASEGT, per germline. For the CDR3, the DNA is TGTGCCACCAGTGTGGGTACCTGGGAGCTGTTTTTT. It yields the protein CATSVGTWELFF.

In this sample, this clone turned up once. This chain uses TRBV7-3 with TRBJ2-5; TRBD2 might be the D (5 bases). This CDR3 comprises 13 residues. Germline CDR1 SGHTA, CDR2 FQGTGA. V shed 5 bases and J shed 5 bases, with 12 bases lying between them. The CDR3 region has the DNA TGTGCCAGCAGCACCGGTCCGGGGGAGACCCAGTACTTC. The encoded protein is CASSTGPGETQYF. Looking up the rest from reference TRBV7-3 and TRBJ2-5 gives the full variable domain: GAGVSQTPSNKVTEKGKYVELRCDPISGHTALYWYRQSLGQGPEFLIYFQGTGAADDSGLPNDRFFAVRPEGSVSTLKIQRTERGDSAVYLCASSTGPGETQYFGPGTRLLVL.

The chain joins TRBV7-9 to TRBJ2-5; D not resolved. Looked up from germline, CDR1 is SEHNR and CDR2 is FQNEAQ (reference sequence). V lost 5 bases to trimming and J lost 5 bases, with 9 bases between them. The CDR3 has 12 amino acids. CDR3 in amino acids: CASSPTSETQYF. CDR3 nucleotide sequence: TGTGCCAGCAGCCCAACGTCGGAGACCCAGTACTTC.

There are a few counts of this clone. V is TRBV30 and J is TRBJ1-1; D gene ambiguous. The CDR3 is 18 residues long. CDR1 and CDR2 from the germline V gene are GTSNPN and SVGIG (reference sequence). V shed 5 bases and J shed 1 base, with 26 bases lying between them. CDR3: CAWRRSDANSIGNTEAFF. Written as DNA, the CDR3 is TGTGCCTGGCGTAGGAGTGATGCGAACTCCATAGGGAACACTGAAGCTTTCTTT.

The V and J genes are TRBV30 and TRBJ2-5; TRBD1 agrees at 8 bases. The CDR3 totals 13 residues. Germline CDR1 and CDR2: GTSNPN and SVGIG (reference sequence). V was clipped by 1 base and J by 5 bases; unmatched bases: 3. The DNA for the CDR3 is TGTGCCTGGAGTGGGACAGGGTGGGAGACCCAGTACTTC. Translating it yields CAWSGTGWETQYF. Complete variable domain (other parts from reference TRBV30 and TRBJ2-5): SQTIHQWPATLVQPVGSPLSLECTVEGTSNPNLYWYRQAAGRGLQLLFYSVGIGQISSEVPQNLSASRPQDRQFILSSKKLLLSDSGFYLCAWSGTGWETQYFGPGTRLLVL.